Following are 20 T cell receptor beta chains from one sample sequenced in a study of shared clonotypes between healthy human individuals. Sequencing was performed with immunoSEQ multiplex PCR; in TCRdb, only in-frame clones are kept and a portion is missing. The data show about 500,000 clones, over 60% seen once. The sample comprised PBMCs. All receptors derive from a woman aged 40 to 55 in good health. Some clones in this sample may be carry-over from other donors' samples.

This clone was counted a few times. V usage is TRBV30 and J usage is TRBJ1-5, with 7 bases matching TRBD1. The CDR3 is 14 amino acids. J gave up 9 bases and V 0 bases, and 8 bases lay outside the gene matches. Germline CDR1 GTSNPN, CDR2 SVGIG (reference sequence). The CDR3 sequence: CAWSVGRGAAPQHF. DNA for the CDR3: TGTGCCTGGAGTGTTGGCAGGGGGGCTGCGCCCCAGCATTTT.

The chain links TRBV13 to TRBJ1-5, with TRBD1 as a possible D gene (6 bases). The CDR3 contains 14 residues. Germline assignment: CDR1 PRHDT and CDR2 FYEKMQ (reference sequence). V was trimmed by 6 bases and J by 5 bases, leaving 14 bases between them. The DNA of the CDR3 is TGTGCCAGCAGTGAATTGGACAGCGATCAGCCCCAGCATTTT. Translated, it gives CASSELDSDQPQHF.

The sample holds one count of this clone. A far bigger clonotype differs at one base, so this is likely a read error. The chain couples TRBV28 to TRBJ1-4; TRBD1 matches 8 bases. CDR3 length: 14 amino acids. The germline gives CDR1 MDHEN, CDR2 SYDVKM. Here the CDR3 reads CASSETGGNEKPFF. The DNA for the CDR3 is TGTGCCAGCAGCGAAACAGGGGGTAATGAAAAACCGTTTTTT. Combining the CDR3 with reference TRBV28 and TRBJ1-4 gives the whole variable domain DVKVTQSSRYLVKRTGEKVFLECVQDMDHENMFWYRQDPGLGLRLIYFSYDVKMKEKGDIPEGYSVSREKKERFSLILESASTNQTSMYLCASSETGGNEKPFFGSGTQLSVL.

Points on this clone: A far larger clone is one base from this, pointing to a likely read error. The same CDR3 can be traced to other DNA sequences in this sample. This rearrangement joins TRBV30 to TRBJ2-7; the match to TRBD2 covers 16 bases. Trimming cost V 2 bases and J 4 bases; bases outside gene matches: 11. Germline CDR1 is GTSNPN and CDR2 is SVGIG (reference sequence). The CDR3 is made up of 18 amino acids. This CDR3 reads CAWSKPGLAGGSSYEQYF. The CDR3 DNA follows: TGTGCCTGGAGTAAGCCGGGACTAGCGGGAGGGTCCTCATACGAGCAGTACTTC. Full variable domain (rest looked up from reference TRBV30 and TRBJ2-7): SQTIHQWPATLVQPVGSPLSLECTVEGTSNPNLYWYRQAAGRGLQLLFYSVGIGQISSEVPQNLSASRPQDRQFILSSKKLLLSDSGFYLCAWSKPGLAGGSSYEQYFGPGTRLTVT.

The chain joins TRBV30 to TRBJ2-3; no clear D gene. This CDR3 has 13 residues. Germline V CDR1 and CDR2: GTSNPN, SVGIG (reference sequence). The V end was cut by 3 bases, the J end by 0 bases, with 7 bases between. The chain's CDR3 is CAWSWPSTDTQYF. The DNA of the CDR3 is TGTGCCTGGAGCTGGCCTAGCACAGATACGCAGTATTTT.

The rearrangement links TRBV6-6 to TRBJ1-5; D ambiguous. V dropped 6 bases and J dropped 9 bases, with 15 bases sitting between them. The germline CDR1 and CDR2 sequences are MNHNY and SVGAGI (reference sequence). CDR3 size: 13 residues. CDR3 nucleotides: TGTGCCAGCAGCCCGCCCACCCGAGTGCCCCAGCATTTT. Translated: CASSPPTRVPQHF.

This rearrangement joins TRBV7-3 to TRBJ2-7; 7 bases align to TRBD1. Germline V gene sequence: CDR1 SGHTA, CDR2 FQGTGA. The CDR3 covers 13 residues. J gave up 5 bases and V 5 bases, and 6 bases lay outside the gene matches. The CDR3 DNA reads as TGTGCCAGCAGCCTATGGACAGGTAACGAGCAGTACTTC. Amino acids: CASSLWTGNEQYF.

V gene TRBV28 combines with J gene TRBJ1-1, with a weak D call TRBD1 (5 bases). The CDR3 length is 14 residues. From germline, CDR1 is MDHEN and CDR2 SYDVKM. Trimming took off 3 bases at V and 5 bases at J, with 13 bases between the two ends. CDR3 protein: CASSLSRAGTEAFF. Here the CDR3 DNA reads TGTGCCAGCAGTTTGTCCAGGGCGGGGACTGAAGCTTTCTTT.

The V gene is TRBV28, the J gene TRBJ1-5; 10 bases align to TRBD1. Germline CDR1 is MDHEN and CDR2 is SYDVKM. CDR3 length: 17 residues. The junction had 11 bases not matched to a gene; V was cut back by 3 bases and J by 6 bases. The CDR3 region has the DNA TGTGCCAGCAGTTTGAGAGACAGGGGGCGGGCTAGTCAGCCCCAGCATTTT. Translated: CASSLRDRGRASQPQHF.

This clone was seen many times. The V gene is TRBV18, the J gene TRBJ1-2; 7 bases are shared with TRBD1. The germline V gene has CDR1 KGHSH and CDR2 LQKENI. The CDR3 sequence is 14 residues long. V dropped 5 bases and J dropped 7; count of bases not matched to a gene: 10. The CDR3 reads CASSLDRVESGYTF. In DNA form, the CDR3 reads TGTGCCAGCTCATTAGACAGGGTTGAGAGTGGCTACACCTTC.

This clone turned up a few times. CDR3 residues: CATSRVPLRASNQPQHF. CDR3 nucleotides: TGTGCCACCAGCAGAGTCCCATTGAGGGCTAGCAATCAGCCCCAGCATTTT. The V and J genes are TRBV15 and TRBJ1-5; no firm D call. With 1 base removed from V and 0 bases from J, the gap between germline ends came to 13 bases. Germline V gives CDR1 LNHNV, CDR2 YYDKDF (reference sequence). This CDR3 has 17 residues.

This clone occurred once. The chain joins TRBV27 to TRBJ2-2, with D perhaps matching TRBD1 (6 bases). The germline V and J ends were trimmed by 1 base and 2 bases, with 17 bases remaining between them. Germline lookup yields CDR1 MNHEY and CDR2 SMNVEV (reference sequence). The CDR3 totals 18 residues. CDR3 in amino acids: CASSLWWGPGRNTGELFF. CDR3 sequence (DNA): TGTGCCAGCAGTTTATGGTGGGGGCCGGGGCGCAACACCGGGGAGCTGTTTTTT.

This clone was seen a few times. CDR3 bases: TGTGCCAGCTCACCAGAGCAGGGGTCCGGGACCCAGTACTTC. Translating it yields CASSPEQGSGTQYF. The chain links TRBV18 to TRBJ2-5; a weak D match, TRBD1 (6 bases). Trimming left V 2 bases short and J 7 bases short, with 14 bases between. CDR1 and CDR2 (germline): KGHSH, LQKENI. The CDR3 covers 14 residues.

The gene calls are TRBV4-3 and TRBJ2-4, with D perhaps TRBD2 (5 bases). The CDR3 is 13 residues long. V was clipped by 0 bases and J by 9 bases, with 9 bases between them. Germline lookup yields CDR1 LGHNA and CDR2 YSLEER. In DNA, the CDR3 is TGCGCCAGCAGCCAAGACCAAGCGGCCATTCAGTACTTC. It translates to CASSQDQAAIQYF.

Here the CDR3 DNA reads TGTGCCAGCAGCTCCCAAAGGGGGTGCGAGCAGTACTTC. Its protein product is CASSSQRGCEQYF. The rearrangement joins TRBV9 to TRBJ2-7; D is possibly TRBD1 (6 bases). The V end lost 4 bases, the J end lost 6 bases, and 14 bases lay between the germline ends. The CDR3 consists of 13 residues. CDR1 and CDR2 from the germline V gene are SGDLS and YYNGEE.

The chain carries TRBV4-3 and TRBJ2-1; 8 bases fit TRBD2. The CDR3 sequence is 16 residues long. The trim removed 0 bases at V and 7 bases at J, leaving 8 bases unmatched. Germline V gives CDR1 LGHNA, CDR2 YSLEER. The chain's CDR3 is CASSQDQSGRGNEQFF. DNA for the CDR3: TGCGCCAGCAGCCAAGATCAAAGCGGGAGAGGGAATGAGCAGTTCTTC.

CDR3 loop: CASSIRGGGSNQPQHF. The CDR3 bases are TGTGCCAGTAGTATTCGGGGGGGTGGCAGCAATCAGCCCCAGCATTTT. This sequence joins TRBV19 and TRBJ1-5; a weak D match, TRBD1 (5 bases). Between the trimmed V and J ends, which lost 3 bases and 1 base, there was a span of 13 bases. Germline V gives CDR1 LNHDA, CDR2 SQIVND (reference sequence). The CDR3 loop spans 16 amino acids.

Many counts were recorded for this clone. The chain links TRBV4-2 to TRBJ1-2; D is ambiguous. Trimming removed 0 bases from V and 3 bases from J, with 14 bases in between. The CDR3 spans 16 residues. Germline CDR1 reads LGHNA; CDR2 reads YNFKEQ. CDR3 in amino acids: CASSQDGRVGHYGYTF. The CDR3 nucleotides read TGTGCCAGCAGCCAAGATGGGAGGGTGGGTCACTATGGCTACACCTTC.

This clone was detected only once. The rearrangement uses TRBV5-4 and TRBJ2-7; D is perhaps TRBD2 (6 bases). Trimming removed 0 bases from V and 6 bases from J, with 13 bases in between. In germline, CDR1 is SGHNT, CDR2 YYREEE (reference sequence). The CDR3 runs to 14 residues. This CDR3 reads CASSLGGVRGEQYF. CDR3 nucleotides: TGTGCCAGCAGCTTGGGAGGGGTGCGGGGCGAGCAGTACTTC.

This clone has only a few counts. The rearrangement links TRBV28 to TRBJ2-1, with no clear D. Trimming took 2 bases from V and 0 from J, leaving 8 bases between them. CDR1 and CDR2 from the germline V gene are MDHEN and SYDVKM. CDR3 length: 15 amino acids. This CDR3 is CASSLQLYSYNEQFF. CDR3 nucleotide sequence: TGTGCCAGCAGTTTACAGCTGTACTCCTACAATGAGCAGTTCTTC.